This entry lists 20 T cell receptor beta chains sequenced from one sample in a study of T cells in Graves' hyperthyroidism and ophthalmopathy. What was amplified from RNA transcripts were TCR beta CDR3 regions. Primed by the HTBI set, a first-round RT-PCR was run on the TCR CDR3. TCRdb recomputed calls from the multiplex PCR reads with MiXCR, one row per CDR3 protein. The profile shows about 770,000 distinct CDR3 sequences, over 15% of them singletons. The sample consisted of blood. The receptors shown here come from a woman in her forties or fifties with Graves' hyperthyroidism that later progressed to Graves' ophthalmopathy.

This clonotype was found many times. The chain has TRBV7-2 and TRBJ2-3, with TRBD2 matching 8 bases. With V trimmed by 3 bases and J by 4 bases, 3 bases remained unmatched. The CDR3 contains 14 residues. CDR1 is SGHTA, CDR2 FQGNSA, per germline. The CDR3 spells CASSLGLGADTQYF. The CDR3 coding sequence is TGTGCCAGCAGCTTGGGACTAGGAGCAGATACGCAGTATTTT.

This clonotype was picked up a small number of times. The V call is TRBV7-9, the J call TRBJ1-5; no firm D call. Germline V gene sequence: CDR1 SEHNR, CDR2 FQNEAQ (reference sequence). This CDR3 has 15 residues. The ends were cut back, 4 bases at V and 2 bases at J, with 12 bases in the middle. CDR3 bases: TGTGCCAGCAGCTCCAAGTTCCACGGCAATCAGCCCCAGCATTTT. This translates into CASSSKFHGNQPQHF.

The V call is TRBV4-1, the J call TRBJ1-5; 9 positions agree with TRBD1. The CDR3 extends over 15 amino acids. The V and J ends lost 3 bases and 4 bases, in that order; junction bases with no gene match: 4. CDR1 MGHRA and CDR2 YSYEKL come from the germline V gene. The CDR3 loop reads CASSQSGTGNQPQHF. The CDR3 coding sequence is TGCGCCAGCAGCCAGTCCGGGACAGGGAATCAGCCCCAGCATTTT.

This clonotype was seen at least ten times. Relative to the germline gene, one junction end is altered; a read error may explain this. The chain carries TRBV5-1 and TRBJ1-1; a weak D match, TRBD1 (5 bases). Germline values: CDR1 SGHRS, CDR2 YFSETQ. This CDR3 spans 13 amino acids. CDR3 coding DNA: TGTGCCAGCAGCCAGACAGCGAACACTGAAGCTTTCTTT. Amino acids: CASSQTANTEAFF.

This clonotype has more than one count but fewer than ten. The V and J genes are TRBV4-1 and TRBJ2-7; no firm D call. Trimming left V 3 bases short and J 3 bases short, with 12 bases between. Germline lookup yields CDR1 MGHRA and CDR2 YSYEKL. CDR3 size: 14 residues. The CDR3 here is CASSHLGRIYEQYF. CDR3 coding DNA: TGCGCCAGCAGCCATCTTGGGCGGATCTACGAGCAGTACTTC.

The table lists this clonotype with many counts. The chain couples TRBV30 to TRBJ1-5, with D maybe TRBD1 (5 bases). V was clipped by 4 bases and J by 1 base, with 11 bases between them. CDR3 length equals 14 residues. Germline CDR1 reads GTSNPN; CDR2 reads SVGIG (reference sequence). The CDR3 here is CAWTGRRSNQPQHF. CDR3 bases: TGTGCCTGGACAGGGCGACGGAGCAATCAGCCCCAGCATTTT.

The sample holds many counts of this clonotype. The rearrangement uses TRBV20-1 and TRBJ2-7, with 8 nucleotides matching TRBD1. The CDR3 is 14 amino acids. The junction had 10 bases not matched to a gene; V was cut back by 4 bases and J by 5 bases. CDR1 is DFQATT, CDR2 SNEGSKA, per germline (reference sequence). The DNA of the CDR3 is TGCAGTGCTATGAACCGGACAGGGACGGACGAGCAGTACTTC. Translated, it gives CSAMNRTGTDEQYF.

The chain employs TRBV9 and TRBJ2-7; tentatively, D is TRBD1 (6 bases). Germline CDR1 and CDR2: SGDLS and YYNGEE. The CDR3 totals 14 residues. V shed 8 bases and J shed 4 bases, with 19 bases lying between them. This chain's CDR3 is CARDSEFLEYEQYF. The CDR3 coding sequence is TGTGCCAGGGACAGCGAATTCCTCGAATACGAGCAGTACTTC.

Regarding this clonotype: Germline and junction disagree at one end, which may indicate a read error. V is TRBV5-6 and J is TRBJ1-1, with 7 nucleotides matching TRBD1. Germline V lookup: CDR1 SGHDT, CDR2 YYEEEE. The CDR3 runs 13 residues. The DNA of the CDR3 is TGTGCCGGCAGCGAAGACAGGGCCTCTGAAGCTTTCTTT. It yields the protein CAGSEDRASEAFF.

The chain links TRBV27 to TRBJ2-1; D is perhaps TRBD1 (7 bases). Germline V gene data show CDR1 as MNHEY and CDR2 as SMNVEV (reference sequence). This CDR3 is built from 15 residues. Trimming removed 4 bases at V and 2 bases at J, with 12 bases between. The CDR3 protein is CASSSQGGAYNEQFF. Here the CDR3 DNA reads TGTGCCAGCAGTTCTCAGGGGGGTGCCTACAATGAGCAGTTCTTC.

The sample holds many counts of this clonotype. The chain is built from TRBV20-1 and TRBJ2-1; D possibly corresponds to TRBD2 (6 bases). Germline-derived CDR1 and CDR2 are DFQATT and SNEGSKA (reference sequence). The CDR3 extends over 16 amino acids. V lost 5 bases to trimming and J lost 0 bases, with 17 bases between them. The CDR3 loop reads CSAGGWKGSSYNEQFF. The CDR3 DNA reads TGCAGTGCTGGAGGGTGGAAGGGCAGCTCCTACAATGAGCAGTTCTTC.

The rearrangement links TRBV5-4 to TRBJ1-2; a possible D gene is TRBD1 (5 bases). The CDR3 covers 13 residues. The V end was cut by 0 bases, the J end by 8 bases, with 11 bases between. Germline loops: CDR1 SGHNT, CDR2 YYREEE (reference sequence). Written as DNA, the CDR3 is TGTGCCAGCAGCTTGGACAGGATCAGAGGCTACACCTTC. Translation: CASSLDRIRGYTF.

V gene TRBV5-5 combines with J gene TRBJ2-1; TRBD1 is a possible D gene (8 bases). V dropped 4 bases and J dropped 0 bases, with 17 bases sitting between them. The CDR3 has 17 amino acids. Germline V gives CDR1 SGHKS, CDR2 YYEKEE (reference sequence). The CDR3 loop reads CASSRDTGGVSYNEQFF. The CDR3 bases are TGTGCCAGCAGCCGTGACACAGGGGGGGTCTCCTACAATGAGCAGTTCTTC.

At least ten counts were recorded for this clonotype. V and J are TRBV5-1 and TRBJ2-5; D assignment may be TRBD1 or TRBD2 (5 bases each). This CDR3 contains 15 residues. Trimming pared 0 bases from V and 0 bases from J, leaving 9 bases between. Germline loops: CDR1 SGHRS, CDR2 YFSETQ. CDR3 residues: CASSLGGANQETQYF. The DNA for the CDR3 is TGCGCCAGCAGCTTGGGAGGGGCCAACCAAGAGACCCAGTACTTC.

To note about this clonotype: At one boundary the junction diverges from the germline segment, which might be a read error. This chain joins TRBV5-5 and TRBJ2-2; D assignment may be TRBD1 or TRBD2 (5 bases each). Germline CDR1 SGHKS, CDR2 YYEKEE (reference sequence). The CDR3 spans 14 residues. CDR3 sequence: CASSQAGFTGELLF. The CDR3, as DNA: TGTGCCAGCAGCCAAGCAGGGTTCACCGGGGAGCTGCTTTTT.

This clonotype was observed many times. The chain carries TRBV12-3 or TRBV12-4 and TRBJ2-7, with 11 bases that match TRBD2. The CDR3 contains 15 residues. Trimming at V came to 5 bases and at J to 1 base, leaving 4 bases not matched to a gene. The CDR3 loop is CASSATSGGSYEQYF. Here the CDR3 DNA reads TGTGCCAGCAGTGCTACTAGCGGGGGTTCCTACGAGCAGTACTTC.

In regard to this clonotype: Compared with germline, one end of the junction differs, possibly owing to a read error. The CDR3 DNA reads TGTGCTAGCAGCCCCAGGCCAGCGAGAGAGACCCAGTACTTC. Encoded protein: CASSPRPARETQYF. The genes are TRBV7-7 and TRBJ2-5; D not resolved. CDR1 is SSHAT, CDR2 FNYEAQ, per germline (reference sequence). The CDR3 spans 14 residues.

In this sample, this clonotype turned up many times. The V and J genes are TRBV5-1 and TRBJ2-2; D is undetermined. In germline, CDR1 is SGHRS, CDR2 YFSETQ. V gave up 1 base and J gave up 4 bases, with 11 bases separating them. The CDR3 runs to 15 residues. CDR3 bases: TGCGCCAGCAGCTTGAAACTGGGTGGCACCGGGGAGCTGTTTTTT. Protein: CASSLKLGGTGELFF.

This clonotype was counted at least ten times. The genes are TRBV5-1 and TRBJ2-3, with TRBD2 identical over 12 bases. The germline CDR1 and CDR2 sequences are SGHRS and YFSETQ. V was clipped by 4 bases and J by 1 base; unmatched bases: 7. This CDR3 has 17 residues. The CDR3 loop is CASSLVSSGGGTDTQYF. The CDR3 region has the DNA TGCGCCAGCAGCCTCGTATCTAGCGGGGGGGGCACAGATACGCAGTATTTT.

This clonotype was picked up many times. The DNA of the CDR3 is TGTGCCAGCAGTTACTCGACAGGGTACTATGGCTACACCTTC. This gives the protein CASSYSTGYYGYTF. J is TRBJ1-2 and V is TRBV6-2 or TRBV6-3, with 7 bases identical to TRBD1. The V segment lost 0 bases and the J segment 3 bases; nucleotides outside the gene matches: 1. Germline CDR1 and CDR2: MNHEY and SVGEGT. The CDR3 covers 14 residues.